This T cell receptor (beta chain) was found in a study of blood T cell repertoires in COVID-19. Germline CDR1 and CDR2: MNHEY and SVGAGI. V was pared by 2 bases and J by 2 bases, with 10 bases between. The CDR3 is 15 amino acids. Assay used: immunoSEQ multiplex PCR; TCRdb lists only in-frame clones, some missing. The sample consists of about 150,000 clones, 80% to 90% of them appearing once. V is TRBV6-5 and J is TRBJ1-5, with unresolved D. The receptor was derived from a woman in her forties or fifties who had recovered from COVID-19. Sequenced material: PBMCs or T cells enriched from blood (not recorded which). CDR3 region: CASSYARGGNQPQHF. CDR3 sequence (DNA): TGTGCCAGCAGTTACGCTCGCGGGGGCAATCAGCCCCAGCATTTT.